A single sample gave rise to the 3 T cell receptor beta chains below, sequenced in a study of cytomegalovirus exposure and HLA in healthy donors. Both 60 Vbeta primers and 13 Jbeta primers went into the PCR. Sequencing was performed with immunoSEQ multiplex PCR; in TCRdb, only in-frame clones are kept and a portion is missing. The sample has hundreds of thousands of clones, approximately 80% seen once; the top ten hold roughly 0.58%. Sequencing was performed on PBMCs. The receptor source for this set is a woman aged 40-49 years in good health and CMV-seronegative.

The V call is TRBV11-2, the J call TRBJ2-2; the match to TRBD1 covers 8 bases. V shed 3 bases, J shed 6 bases, and the junction held 9 bases outside the gene matches. Germline CDR1 and CDR2: SGHAT and FQNNGV. This CDR3 contains 16 residues. In DNA form, the CDR3 reads TGTGCCAGCAGCTTCCGACAGGGGATTAACTCCGGGGAGCTGTTTTTT. Protein: CASSFRQGINSGELFF.

The chain combines TRBV18 with TRBJ2-5; tentative D call: TRBD2 (5 bases). Germline V gives CDR1 KGHSH, CDR2 LQKENI. CDR3 length equals 13 residues. V lost 3 bases, J lost 4 bases, and 9 bases lay in between. CDR3 bases: TGTGCCAGCTCACCGGAGGCTGTAGAGACCCAGTACTTC. Translated, it gives CASSPEAVETQYF.

The chain is built from TRBV5-1 and TRBJ2-5; possibly TRBD2 for D (7 bases). CDR1 and CDR2 (germline): SGHRS, YFSETQ. CDR3 size: 16 residues. Deletions cut 4 bases from V and 0 bases from J, with 16 bases between. CDR3 coding DNA: TGCGCCAGCAGCACCGGAGGGGGGGGAAACCAAGAGACCCAGTACTTC. This codes for CASSTGGGGNQETQYF.